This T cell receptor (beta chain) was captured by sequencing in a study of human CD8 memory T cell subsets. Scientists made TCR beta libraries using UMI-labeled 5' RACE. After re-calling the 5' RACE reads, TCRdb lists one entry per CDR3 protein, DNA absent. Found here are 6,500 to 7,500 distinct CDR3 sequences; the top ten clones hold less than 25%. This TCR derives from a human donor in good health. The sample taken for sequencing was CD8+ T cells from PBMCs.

CDR3 in amino acids: CASSDPDRGETGELFF. The chain recombines TRBV25-1 with TRBJ2-2; lacking DNA, the TRBD1 call made by TCRdb goes unchecked. Germline CDR1 MGHDK, CDR2 SYGVNS. CDR3 length: 16 residues. Based on the CDR3 plus reference TRBV25-1 and TRBJ2-2, the full variable domain is EADIYQTPRYLVIGTGKKITLECSQTMGHDKMYWYQQDPGMELHLIHYSYGVNSTEKGDLSSESTVSRIRTEHFPLTLESARPSHTSQYLCASSDPDRGETGELFFGEGSRLTVL.